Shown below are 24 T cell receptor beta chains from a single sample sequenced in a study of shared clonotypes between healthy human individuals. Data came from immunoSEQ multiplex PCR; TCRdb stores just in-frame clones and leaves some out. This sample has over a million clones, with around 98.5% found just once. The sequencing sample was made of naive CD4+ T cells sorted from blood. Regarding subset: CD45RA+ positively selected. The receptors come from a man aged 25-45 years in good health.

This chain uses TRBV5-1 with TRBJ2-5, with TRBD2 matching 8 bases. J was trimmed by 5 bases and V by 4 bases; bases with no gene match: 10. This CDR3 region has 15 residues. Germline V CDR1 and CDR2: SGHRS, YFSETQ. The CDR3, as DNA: TGCGCCAGCAGCCCGATGACTAGCGTTGGGGAGACCCAGTACTTC. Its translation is CASSPMTSVGETQYF.

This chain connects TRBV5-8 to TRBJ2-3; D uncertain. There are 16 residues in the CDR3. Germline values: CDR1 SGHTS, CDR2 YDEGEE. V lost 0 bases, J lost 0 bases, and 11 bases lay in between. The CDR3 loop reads CASSLVSAWSTDTQYF. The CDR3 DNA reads TGTGCCAGCAGCTTGGTCTCAGCGTGGAGCACAGATACGCAGTATTTT.

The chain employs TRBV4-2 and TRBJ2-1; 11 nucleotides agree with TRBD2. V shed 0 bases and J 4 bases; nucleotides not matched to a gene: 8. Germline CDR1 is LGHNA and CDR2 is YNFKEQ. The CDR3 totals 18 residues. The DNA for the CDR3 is TGTGCCAGCAGCCAAGAGAGGGAGCTAGCGGGAGGTTACAATGAGCAGTTCTTC. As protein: CASSQERELAGGYNEQFF.

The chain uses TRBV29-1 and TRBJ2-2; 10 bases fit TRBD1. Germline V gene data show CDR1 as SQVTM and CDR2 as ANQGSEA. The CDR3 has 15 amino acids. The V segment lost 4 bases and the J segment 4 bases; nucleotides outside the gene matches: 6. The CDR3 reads CSVGGQGMITGELFF. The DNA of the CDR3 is TGCAGCGTTGGGGGACAGGGGATGATCACCGGGGAGCTGTTTTTT.

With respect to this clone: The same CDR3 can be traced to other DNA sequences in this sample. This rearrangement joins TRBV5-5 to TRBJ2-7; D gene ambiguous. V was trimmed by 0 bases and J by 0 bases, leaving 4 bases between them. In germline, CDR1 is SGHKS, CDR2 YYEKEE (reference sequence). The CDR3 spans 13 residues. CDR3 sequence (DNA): TGTGCCAGCAGCTTGGGAAGCTCCTACGAGCAGTACTTC. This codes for CASSLGSSYEQYF.

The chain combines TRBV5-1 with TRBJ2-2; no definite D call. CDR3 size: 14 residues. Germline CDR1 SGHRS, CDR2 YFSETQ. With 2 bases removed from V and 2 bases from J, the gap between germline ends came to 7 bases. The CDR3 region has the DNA TGCGCCAGCAGCTTCTATCCAAACACCGGGGAGCTGTTTTTT. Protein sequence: CASSFYPNTGELFF.

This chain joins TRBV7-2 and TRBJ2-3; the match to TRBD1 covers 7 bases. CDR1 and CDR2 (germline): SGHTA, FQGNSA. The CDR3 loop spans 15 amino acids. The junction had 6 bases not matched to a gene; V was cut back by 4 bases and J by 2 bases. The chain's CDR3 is CASSSRQGLTDTQYF. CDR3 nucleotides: TGTGCCAGCAGCTCTCGACAGGGTCTCACAGATACGCAGTATTTT.

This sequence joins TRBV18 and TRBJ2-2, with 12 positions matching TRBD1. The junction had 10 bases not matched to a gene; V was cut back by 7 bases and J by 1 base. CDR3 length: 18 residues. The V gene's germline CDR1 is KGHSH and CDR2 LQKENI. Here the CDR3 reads CASYNGTGGEMNTGELFF. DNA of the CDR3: TGTGCCAGCTACAACGGGACAGGGGGCGAAATGAACACCGGGGAGCTGTTTTTT.

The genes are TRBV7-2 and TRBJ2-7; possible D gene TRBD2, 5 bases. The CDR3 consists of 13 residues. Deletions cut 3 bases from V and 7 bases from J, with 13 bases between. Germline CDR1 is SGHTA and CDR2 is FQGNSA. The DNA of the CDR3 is TGTGCCAGCAGCTTTCCGGCGGGTCAAGAGCAGTACTTC. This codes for CASSFPAGQEQYF.

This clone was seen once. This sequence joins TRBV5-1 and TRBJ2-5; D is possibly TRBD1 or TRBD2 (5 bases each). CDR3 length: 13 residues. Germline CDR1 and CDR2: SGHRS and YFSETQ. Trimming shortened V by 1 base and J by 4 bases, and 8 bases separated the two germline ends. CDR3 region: CASSLRGAETQYF. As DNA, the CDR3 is TGCGCCAGCAGCTTGAGAGGGGCAGAGACCCAGTACTTC. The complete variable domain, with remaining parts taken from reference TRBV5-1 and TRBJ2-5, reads KAGVTQTPRYLIKTRGQQVTLSCSPISGHRSVSWYQQTPGQGLQFLFEYFSETQRNKGNFPGRFSGRQFSNSRSEMNVSTLELGDSALYLCASSLRGAETQYFGPGTRLLVL.

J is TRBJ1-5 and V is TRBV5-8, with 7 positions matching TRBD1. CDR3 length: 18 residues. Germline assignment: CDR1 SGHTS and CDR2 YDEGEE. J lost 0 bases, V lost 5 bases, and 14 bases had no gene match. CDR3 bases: TGTGCCAGCAGTTCTTGGACAGGCTTGATTTATAGCAATCAGCCCCAGCATTTT. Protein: CASSSWTGLIYSNQPQHF.

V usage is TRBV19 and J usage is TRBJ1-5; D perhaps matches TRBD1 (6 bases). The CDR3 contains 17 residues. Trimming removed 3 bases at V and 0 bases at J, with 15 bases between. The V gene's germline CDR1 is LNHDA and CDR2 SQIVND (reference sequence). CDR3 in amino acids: CASSITRGLFSNQPQHF. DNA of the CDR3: TGTGCCAGTAGTATCACCCGGGGGCTTTTTAGCAATCAGCCCCAGCATTTT.

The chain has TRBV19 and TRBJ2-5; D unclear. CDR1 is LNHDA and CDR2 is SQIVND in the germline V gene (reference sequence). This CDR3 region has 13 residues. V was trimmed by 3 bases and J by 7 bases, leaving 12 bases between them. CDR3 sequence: CASSMSGTGTQYF. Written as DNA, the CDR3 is TGTGCCAGTAGTATGTCGGGTACGGGGACCCAGTACTTC. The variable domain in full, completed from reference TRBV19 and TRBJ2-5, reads DGGITQSPKYLFRKEGQNVTLSCEQNLNHDAMYWYRQDPGQGLRLIYYSQIVNDFQKGDIAEGYSVSREKKESFPLTVTSAQKNPTAFYLCASSMSGTGTQYFGPGTRLLVL.

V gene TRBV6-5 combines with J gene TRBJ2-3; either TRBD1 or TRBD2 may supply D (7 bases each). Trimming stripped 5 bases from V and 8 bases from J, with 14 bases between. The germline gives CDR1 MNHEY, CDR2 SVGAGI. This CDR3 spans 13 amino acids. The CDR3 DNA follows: TGTGCCAGCAGTCTACCAGGGGGGGCTACGCAGTATTTT. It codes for CASSLPGGATQYF.

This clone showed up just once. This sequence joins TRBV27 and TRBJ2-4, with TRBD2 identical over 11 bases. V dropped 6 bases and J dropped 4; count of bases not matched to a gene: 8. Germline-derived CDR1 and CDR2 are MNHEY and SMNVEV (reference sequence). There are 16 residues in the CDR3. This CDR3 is CASRTMGLADKNIQYF. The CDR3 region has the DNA TGTGCCAGCAGGACCATGGGACTAGCGGATAAAAACATTCAGTACTTC.

As DNA, the CDR3 is TGTGCCAGCAGGAGGGTTGCGGTCCAAGAGACCCAGTACTTC. Protein sequence: CASRRVAVQETQYF. This chain joins TRBV6-1 and TRBJ2-5; tentatively, D is TRBD2 (5 bases). CDR1 and CDR2 (germline): MNHNS, SASEGT. This CDR3 has 14 residues. V gave up 6 bases and J gave up 1 base, with 12 bases separating them.

Here the CDR3 reads CASSTGTSSYEQYF. The CDR3 DNA reads as TGTGCCAGTAGTACTGGGACTAGCAGTTACGAGCAGTACTTC. This sequence joins TRBV19 and TRBJ2-7; 9 bases agree with TRBD2. Germline-derived CDR1 and CDR2 are LNHDA and SQIVND (reference sequence). With V trimmed by 4 bases and J by 4 bases, 5 bases remained unmatched. The CDR3 extends over 14 amino acids.

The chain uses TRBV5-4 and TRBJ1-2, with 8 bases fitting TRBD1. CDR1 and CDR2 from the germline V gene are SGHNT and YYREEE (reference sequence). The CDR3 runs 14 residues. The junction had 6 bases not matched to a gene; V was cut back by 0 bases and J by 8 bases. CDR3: CASSLADRDWGYTF. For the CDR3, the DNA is TGTGCCAGCAGCTTGGCGGACAGGGATTGGGGCTACACCTTC.

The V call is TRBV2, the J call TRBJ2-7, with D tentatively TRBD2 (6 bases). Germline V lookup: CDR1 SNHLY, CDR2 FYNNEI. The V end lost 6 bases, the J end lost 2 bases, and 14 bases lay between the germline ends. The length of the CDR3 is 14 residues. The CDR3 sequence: CASSPRRGTYEQYF. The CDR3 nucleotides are TGTGCCAGCAGCCCTCGGCGGGGAACCTACGAGCAGTACTTC.

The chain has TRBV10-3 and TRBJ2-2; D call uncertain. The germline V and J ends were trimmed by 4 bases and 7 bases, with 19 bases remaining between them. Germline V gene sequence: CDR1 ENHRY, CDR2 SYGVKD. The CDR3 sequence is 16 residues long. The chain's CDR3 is CAISVGQNYPHGELFF. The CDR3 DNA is TGTGCCATCAGTGTCGGCCAAAACTATCCCCACGGGGAGCTGTTTTTT.

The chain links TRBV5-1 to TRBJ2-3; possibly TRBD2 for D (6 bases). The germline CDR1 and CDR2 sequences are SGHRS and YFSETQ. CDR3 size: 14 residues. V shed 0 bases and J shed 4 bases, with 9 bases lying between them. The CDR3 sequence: CASSLGEDPDTQYF. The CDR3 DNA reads TGCGCCAGCAGCTTGGGGGAGGATCCAGATACGCAGTATTTT.

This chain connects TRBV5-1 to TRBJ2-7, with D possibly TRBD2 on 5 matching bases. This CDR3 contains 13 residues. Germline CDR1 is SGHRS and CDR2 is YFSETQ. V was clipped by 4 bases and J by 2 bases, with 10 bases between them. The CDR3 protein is CASSVTSPYEQYF. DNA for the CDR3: TGCGCCAGCAGCGTAACTAGTCCCTACGAGCAGTACTTC. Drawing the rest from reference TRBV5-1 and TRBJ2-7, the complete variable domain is KAGVTQTPRYLIKTRGQQVTLSCSPISGHRSVSWYQQTPGQGLQFLFEYFSETQRNKGNFPGRFSGRQFSNSRSEMNVSTLELGDSALYLCASSVTSPYEQYFGPGTRLTVT.

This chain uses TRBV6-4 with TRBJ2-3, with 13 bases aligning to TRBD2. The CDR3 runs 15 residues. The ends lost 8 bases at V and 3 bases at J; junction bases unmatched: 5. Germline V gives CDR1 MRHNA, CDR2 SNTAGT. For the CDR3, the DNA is TGTGCCAGCCGGAGGACTAGCGGGAGAACAGATACGCAGTATTTT. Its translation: CASRRTSGRTDTQYF.

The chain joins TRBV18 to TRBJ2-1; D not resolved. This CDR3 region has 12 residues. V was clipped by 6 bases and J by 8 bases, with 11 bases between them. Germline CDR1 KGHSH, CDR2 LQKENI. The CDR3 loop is CASSTTVDEQFF. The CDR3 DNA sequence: TGTGCCAGCTCTACGACGGTGGATGAGCAGTTCTTC.